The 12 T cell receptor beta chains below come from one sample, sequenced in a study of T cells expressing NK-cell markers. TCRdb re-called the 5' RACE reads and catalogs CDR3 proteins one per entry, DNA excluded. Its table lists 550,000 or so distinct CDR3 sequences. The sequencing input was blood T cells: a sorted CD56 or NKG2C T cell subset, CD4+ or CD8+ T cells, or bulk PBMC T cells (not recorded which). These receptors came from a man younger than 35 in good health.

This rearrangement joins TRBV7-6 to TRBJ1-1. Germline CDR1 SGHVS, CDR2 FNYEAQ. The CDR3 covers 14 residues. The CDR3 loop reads CASSLAHLKTEAFF.

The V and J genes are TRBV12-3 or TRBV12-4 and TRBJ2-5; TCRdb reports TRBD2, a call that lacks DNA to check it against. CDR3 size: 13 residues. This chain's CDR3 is CASSPPSWETQYF.

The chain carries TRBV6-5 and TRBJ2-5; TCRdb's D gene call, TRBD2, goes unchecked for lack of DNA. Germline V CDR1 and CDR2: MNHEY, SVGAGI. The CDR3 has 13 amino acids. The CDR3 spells CASSYLGLETQYF.

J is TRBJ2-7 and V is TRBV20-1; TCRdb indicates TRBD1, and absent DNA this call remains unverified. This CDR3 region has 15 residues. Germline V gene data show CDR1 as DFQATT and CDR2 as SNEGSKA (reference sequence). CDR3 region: CSARGATPTFYEQYF.

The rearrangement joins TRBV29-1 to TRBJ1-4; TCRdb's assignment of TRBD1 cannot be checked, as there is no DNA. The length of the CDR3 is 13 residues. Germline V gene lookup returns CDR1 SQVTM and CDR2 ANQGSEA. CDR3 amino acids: CSVLDRGGEKLFF.

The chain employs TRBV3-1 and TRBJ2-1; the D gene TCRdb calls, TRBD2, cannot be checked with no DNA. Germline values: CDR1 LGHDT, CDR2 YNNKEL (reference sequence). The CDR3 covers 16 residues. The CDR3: CASSHGWSGPHGEQFF.

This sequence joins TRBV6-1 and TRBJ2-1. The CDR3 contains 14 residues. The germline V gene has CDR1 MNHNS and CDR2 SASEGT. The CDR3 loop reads CASKVGDSYNEQFF.

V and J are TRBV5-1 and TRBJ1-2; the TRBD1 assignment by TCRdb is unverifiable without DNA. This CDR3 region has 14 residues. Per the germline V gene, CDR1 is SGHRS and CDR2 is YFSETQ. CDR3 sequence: CASSVDVPLYGYTF.

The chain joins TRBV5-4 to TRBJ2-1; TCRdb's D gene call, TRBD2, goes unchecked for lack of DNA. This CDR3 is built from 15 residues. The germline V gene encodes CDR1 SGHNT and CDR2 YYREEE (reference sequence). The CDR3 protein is CASSLSPSGSGGEFF.

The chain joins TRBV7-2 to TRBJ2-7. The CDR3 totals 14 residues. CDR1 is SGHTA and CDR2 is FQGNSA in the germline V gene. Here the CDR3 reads CASSLDPRWIEQYF.

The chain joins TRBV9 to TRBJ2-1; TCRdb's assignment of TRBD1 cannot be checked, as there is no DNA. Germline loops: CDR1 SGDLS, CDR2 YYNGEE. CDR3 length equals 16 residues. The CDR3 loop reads CASSVGGMGAFNEQFF.

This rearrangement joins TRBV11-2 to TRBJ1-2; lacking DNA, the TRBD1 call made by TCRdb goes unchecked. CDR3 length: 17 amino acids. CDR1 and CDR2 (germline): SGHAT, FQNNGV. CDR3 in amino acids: CASSLAATTAVTYGYTF. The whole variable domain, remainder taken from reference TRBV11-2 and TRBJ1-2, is EAGVAQSPRYKIIEKRQSVAFWCNPISGHATLYWYQQILGQGPKLLIQFQNNGVVDDSQLPKDRFSAERLKGVDSTLKIQPAKLEDSAVYLCASSLAATTAVTYGYTFGSGTRLTVV.